This TCR beta chain was observed in a study of T cells in localized non-small cell lung cancer. CDR1 is WNHNN and CDR2 is SYGVQD in the germline V gene (reference sequence). The CDR3 runs to 13 residues. The V gene lost 2 bases and the J gene lost 3 bases, with 8 bases spanning the gap. The table came from immunoSEQ multiplex PCR; TCRdb's copy has only in-frame clones and leaves some out. The sample holds over 20,000 clones; 80% to 95% are singletons and the top ten take about 4%. Whole-study findings and limits: There was an association of higher blood T cell density with longer overall survival. Adjacent lung held a median roughly 60 of the top 100 tumor clones. Measurement of T cell clonality placed uninvolved adjacent lung highest, above the level in tumor.

In the case of this clone: No antigen is known for it.

Source: peripheral blood, taken before any cancer treatment. The sequence derives from a female donor of 60 years or more with stage II squamous cell lung carcinoma. The chain joins TRBV10-1 to TRBJ2-7; D not resolved. The CDR3 coding sequence is TGCGCCAGCAGTGAGAGCAGCTTCTACGAGCAGTACTTC. This translates into CASSESSFYEQYF.